The following is a TCR beta chain sequence with its context. Antigen: not known. One entry per CDR3 protein results from TCRdb running MiXCR on the 5' RACE reads. This table has 40,000 to 55,000 distinct CDR3 sequences, almost 7% appearing once. This sample stems from a study of spatial heterogeneity in lung cancer. As for the study in general: Detection of beta-chain sequences consistently exceeded that of alpha-chain sequences.

As for time point: sample taken at primary tumor resection. 55 to 80 TRACERx patients with early, untreated non-small cell lung cancer donated samples. Without sorting, whole RNA was sequenced from tumor, nontumor lung or frozen PBMC. This CDR3 has 15 amino acids. Germline V lookup: CDR1 LGHDT, CDR2 YNNKEL (reference sequence). V was pared by 2 bases and J by 2 bases, with 12 bases between. Points from the study as a whole: Resection blood, more than follow-up blood, showed ubiquitous expanded tumor TCRs.

The TCR comes from a female donor with early-stage non-small cell lung cancer. The specimen was PBMCs, collected at surgery. The chain employs TRBV3-1 and TRBJ2-5; D is ambiguous. DNA of the CDR3: TGTGCCAGCAGCCAAAGAGGTTCCAGACAAGAGACCCAGTACTTC. It yields the protein CASSQRGSRQETQYF.